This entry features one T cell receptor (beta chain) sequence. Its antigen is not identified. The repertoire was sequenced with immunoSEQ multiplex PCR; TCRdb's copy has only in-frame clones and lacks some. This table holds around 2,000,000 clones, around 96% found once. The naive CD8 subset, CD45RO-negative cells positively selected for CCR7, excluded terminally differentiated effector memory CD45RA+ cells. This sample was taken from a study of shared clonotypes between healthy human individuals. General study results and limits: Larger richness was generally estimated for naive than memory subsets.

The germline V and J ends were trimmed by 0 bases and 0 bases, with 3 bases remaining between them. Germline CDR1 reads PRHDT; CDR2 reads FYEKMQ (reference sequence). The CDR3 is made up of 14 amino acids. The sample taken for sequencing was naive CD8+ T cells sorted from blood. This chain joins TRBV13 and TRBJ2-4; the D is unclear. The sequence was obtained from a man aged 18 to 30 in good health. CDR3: CASSLGGAKNIQYF. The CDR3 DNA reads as TGTGCCAGCAGCTTAGGAGGAGCCAAAAACATTCAGTACTTC.